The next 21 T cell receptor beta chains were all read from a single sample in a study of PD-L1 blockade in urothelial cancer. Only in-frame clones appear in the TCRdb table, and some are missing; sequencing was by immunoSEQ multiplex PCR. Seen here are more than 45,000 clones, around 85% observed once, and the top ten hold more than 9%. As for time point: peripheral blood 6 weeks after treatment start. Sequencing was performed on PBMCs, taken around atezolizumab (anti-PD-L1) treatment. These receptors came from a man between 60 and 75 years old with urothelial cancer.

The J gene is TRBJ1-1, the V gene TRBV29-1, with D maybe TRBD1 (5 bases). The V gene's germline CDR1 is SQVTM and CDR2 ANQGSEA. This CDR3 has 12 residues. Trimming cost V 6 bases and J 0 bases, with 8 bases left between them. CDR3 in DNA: TGCAGCGTCTTGACAGTGAACACTGAAGCTTTCTTT. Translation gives CSVLTVNTEAFF.

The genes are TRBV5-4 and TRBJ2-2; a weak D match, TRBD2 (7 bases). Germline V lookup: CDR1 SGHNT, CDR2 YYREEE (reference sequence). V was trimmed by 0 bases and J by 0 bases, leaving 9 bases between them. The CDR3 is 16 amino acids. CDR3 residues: CASSLGGGANTGELFF. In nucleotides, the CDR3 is TGTGCCAGCAGCTTGGGAGGGGGGGCGAACACCGGGGAGCTGTTTTTT. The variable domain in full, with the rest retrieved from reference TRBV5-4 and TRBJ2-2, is ETGVTQSPTHLIKTRGQQVTLRCSSQSGHNTVSWYQQALGQGPQFIFQYYREEENGRGNFPPRFSGLQFPNYSSELNVNALELDDSALYLCASSLGGGANTGELFFGEGSRLTVL.

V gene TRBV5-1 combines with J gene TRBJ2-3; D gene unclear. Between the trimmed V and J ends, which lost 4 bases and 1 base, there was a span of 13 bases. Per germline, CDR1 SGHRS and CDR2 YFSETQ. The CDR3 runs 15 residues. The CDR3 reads CASSQSAARTDTQYF. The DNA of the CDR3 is TGCGCCAGCAGCCAGAGTGCGGCTCGCACAGATACGCAGTATTTT.

This CDR3 is CSVDKGMGDTQYF. The CDR3 bases are TGCAGCGTTGACAAGGGGATGGGAGATACGCAGTATTTT. The chain is built from TRBV29-1 and TRBJ2-3, with D tentatively TRBD1 (5 bases). Germline CDR1 reads SQVTM; CDR2 reads ANQGSEA. This CDR3 contains 13 residues. V was trimmed by 3 bases and J by 5 bases, leaving 12 bases between them.

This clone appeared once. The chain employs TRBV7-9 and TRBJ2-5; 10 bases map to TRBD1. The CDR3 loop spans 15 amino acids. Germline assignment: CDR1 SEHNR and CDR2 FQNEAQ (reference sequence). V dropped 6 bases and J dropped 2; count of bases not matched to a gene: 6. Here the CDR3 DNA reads TGTGCCAGCAGGCGACAGGGGGCTTGGCAAGAGACCCAGTACTTC. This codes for CASRRQGAWQETQYF.

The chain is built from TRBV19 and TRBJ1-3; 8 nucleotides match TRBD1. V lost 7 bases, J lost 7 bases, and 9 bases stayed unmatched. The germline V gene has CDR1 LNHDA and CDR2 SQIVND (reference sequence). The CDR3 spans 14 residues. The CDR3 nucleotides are TGTGCCAGTATCAACCAGGGGGCTCGTAACACCATATATTTT. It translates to CASINQGARNTIYF.

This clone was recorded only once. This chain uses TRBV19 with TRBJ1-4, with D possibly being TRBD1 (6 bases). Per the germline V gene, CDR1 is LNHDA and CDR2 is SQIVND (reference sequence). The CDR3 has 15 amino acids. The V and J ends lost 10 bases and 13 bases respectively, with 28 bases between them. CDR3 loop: CATTSKQGPEYGLFF. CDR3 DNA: TGTGCCACAACATCGAAACAGGGCCCGGAGTATGGACTGTTTTTT.

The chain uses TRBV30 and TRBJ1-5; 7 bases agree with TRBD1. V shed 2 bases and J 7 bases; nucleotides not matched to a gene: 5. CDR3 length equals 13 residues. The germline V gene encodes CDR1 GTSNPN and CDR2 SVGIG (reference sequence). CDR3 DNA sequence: TGTGCCTGGAGTTGGGCAGGGGGGCAGCCCCAGCATTTT. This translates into CAWSWAGGQPQHF. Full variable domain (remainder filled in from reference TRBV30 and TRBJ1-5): SQTIHQWPATLVQPVGSPLSLECTVEGTSNPNLYWYRQAAGRGLQLLFYSVGIGQISSEVPQNLSASRPQDRQFILSSKKLLLSDSGFYLCAWSWAGGQPQHFGDGTRLSIL.

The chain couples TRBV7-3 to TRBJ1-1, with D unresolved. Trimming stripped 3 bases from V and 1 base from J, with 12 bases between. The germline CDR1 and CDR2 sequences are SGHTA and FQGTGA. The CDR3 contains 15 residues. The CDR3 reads CASSLALQSNTEAFF. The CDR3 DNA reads TGTGCCAGCAGCTTGGCTCTACAGTCGAACACTGAAGCTTTCTTT.

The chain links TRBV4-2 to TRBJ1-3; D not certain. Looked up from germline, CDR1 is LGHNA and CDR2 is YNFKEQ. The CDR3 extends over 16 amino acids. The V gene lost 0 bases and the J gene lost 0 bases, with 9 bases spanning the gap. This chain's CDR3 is CASSQESVHSGNTIYF. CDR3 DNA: TGTGCCAGCAGCCAAGAATCAGTCCACTCTGGAAACACCATATATTTT.

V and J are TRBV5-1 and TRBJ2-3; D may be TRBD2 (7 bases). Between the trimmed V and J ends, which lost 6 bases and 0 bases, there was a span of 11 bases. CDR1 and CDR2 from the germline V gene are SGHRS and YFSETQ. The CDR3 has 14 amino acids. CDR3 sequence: CASTGGPSTDTQYF. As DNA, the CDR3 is TGCGCCAGCACCGGGGGGCCGAGCACAGATACGCAGTATTTT.

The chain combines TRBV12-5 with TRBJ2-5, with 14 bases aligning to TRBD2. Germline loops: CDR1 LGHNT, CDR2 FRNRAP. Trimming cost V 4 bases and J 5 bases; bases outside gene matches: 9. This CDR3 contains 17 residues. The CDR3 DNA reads TGTGCTAGTGGTTCGGGACTAGCGGGGGTGCTAGGGGAGACCCAGTACTTC. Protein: CASGSGLAGVLGETQYF.

CDR3 in DNA: TGTGCCAGCAGTGAAGCGCTTGGAGCGGTCTATGGCTACACCTTC. As protein: CASSEALGAVYGYTF. V and J are TRBV2 and TRBJ1-2; D uncertain. This CDR3 contains 15 residues. V was cut by 0 bases and J by 4 bases, with 12 bases left in between. Germline V CDR1 and CDR2: SNHLY, FYNNEI.

As DNA, the CDR3 is TGCGCCAGCAGCTTGGGCGGGGGGGCCGTTATAGAGACCCAGTACTTC. Protein: CASSLGGGAVIETQYF. The chain joins TRBV5-1 to TRBJ2-5; 9 nucleotides line up with TRBD2. Germline trimming cut 0 bases from V and 4 bases from J; bases unmatched to any gene: 7. The germline V gene has CDR1 SGHRS and CDR2 YFSETQ. The CDR3 consists of 16 residues.

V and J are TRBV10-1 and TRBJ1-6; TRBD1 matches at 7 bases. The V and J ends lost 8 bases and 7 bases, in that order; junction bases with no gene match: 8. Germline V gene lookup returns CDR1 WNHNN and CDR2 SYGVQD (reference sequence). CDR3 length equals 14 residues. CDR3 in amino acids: CASPPTGLNSPLHF. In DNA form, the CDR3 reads TGCGCCAGCCCTCCGACAGGGTTAAATTCACCCCTCCACTTT.

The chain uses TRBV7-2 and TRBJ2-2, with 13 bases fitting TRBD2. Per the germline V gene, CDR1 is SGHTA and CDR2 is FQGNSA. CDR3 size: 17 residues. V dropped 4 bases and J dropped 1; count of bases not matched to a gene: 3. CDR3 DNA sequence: TGTGCCAGCAGCTCACTAGCGGGGGGGATGAACACCGGGGAGCTGTTTTTT. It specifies CASSSLAGGMNTGELFF.

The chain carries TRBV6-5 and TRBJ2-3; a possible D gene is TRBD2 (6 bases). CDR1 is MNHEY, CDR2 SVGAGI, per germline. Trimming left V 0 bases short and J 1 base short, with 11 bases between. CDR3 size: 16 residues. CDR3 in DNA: TGTGCCAGCAGTTACTCGATTGGCGGGGGCACAGATACGCAGTATTTT. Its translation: CASSYSIGGGTDTQYF.

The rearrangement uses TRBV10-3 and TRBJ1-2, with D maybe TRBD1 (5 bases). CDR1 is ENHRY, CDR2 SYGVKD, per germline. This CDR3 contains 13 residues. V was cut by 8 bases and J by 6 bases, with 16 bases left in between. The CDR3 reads CAIWVGTWDGYTF. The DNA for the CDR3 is TGTGCCATCTGGGTGGGGACTTGGGATGGCTACACCTTC.

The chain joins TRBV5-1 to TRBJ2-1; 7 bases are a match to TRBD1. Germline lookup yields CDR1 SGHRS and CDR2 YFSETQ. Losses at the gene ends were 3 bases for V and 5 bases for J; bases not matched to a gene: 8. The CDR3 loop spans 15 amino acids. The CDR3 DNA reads TGCGCCAGCAGCTGGGCCGGGACAGACAACAATGAGCAGTTCTTC. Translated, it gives CASSWAGTDNNEQFF.

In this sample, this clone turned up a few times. CDR3 sequence: CSVGVPDRGLYEQYF. As DNA, the CDR3 is TGCAGCGTGGGGGTCCCGGACAGGGGGCTGTACGAGCAGTACTTC. The genes are TRBV29-1 and TRBJ2-7; 11 nucleotides match TRBD1. The CDR3 spans 15 residues. After removal of 6 bases from V and 4 bases from J, the junction contained 11 bases not matched to a gene. Germline assignment: CDR1 SQVTM and CDR2 ANQGSEA.

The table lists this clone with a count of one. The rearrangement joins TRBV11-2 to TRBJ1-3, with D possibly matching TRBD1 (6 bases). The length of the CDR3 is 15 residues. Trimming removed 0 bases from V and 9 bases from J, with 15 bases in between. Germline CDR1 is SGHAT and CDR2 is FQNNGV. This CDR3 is CASSLEIIPTGTIYF. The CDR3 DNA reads TGTGCCAGCAGCTTAGAAATTATCCCGACAGGCACCATATATTTT.